The entry that follows covers one T cell receptor beta chain sequence. CDR3 length equals 14 residues. Germline V CDR1 and CDR2: LGHNA, YNFKEQ. V was cut by 8 bases and J by 6 bases, with 16 bases left in between. The record originates from a study of control samples from healthy donors and cancer patients. TCRdb's copy holds only in-frame clones and misses some; the assay was immunoSEQ multiplex PCR. The profile shows fewer than 110,000 clones, approximately 90% of them singletons. Material: blood. The V gene is TRBV4-2, the J gene TRBJ2-2; D might be TRBD1 (6 bases). This clonotype was obtained from a man aged 25 to 45 in good health. This CDR3 is CASGRGGSAGELFF. CDR3 DNA: TGTGCCAGCGGAAGAGGGGGTTCGGCCGGGGAGCTGTTTTTT.